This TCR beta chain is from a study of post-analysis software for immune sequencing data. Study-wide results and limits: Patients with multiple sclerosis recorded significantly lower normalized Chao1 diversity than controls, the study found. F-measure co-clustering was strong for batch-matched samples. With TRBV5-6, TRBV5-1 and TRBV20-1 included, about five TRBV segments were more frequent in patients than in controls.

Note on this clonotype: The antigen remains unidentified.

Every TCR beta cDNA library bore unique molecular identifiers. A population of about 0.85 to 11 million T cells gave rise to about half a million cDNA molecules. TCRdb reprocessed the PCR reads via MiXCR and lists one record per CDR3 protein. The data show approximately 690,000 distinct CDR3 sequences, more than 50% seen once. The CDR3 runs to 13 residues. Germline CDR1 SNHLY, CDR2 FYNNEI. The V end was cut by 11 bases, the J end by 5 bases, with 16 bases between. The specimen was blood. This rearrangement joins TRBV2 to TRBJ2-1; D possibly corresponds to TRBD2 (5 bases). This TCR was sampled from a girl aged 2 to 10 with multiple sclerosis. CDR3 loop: CAGSAWGDNEQFF. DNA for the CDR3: TGTGCCGGATCTGCGTGGGGAGACAATGAGCAGTTCTTC. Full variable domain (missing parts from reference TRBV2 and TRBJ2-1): EPEVTQTPSHQVTQMGQEVILRCVPISNHLYFYWYRQILGQKVEFLVSFYNNEISEKSEIFDDQFSVERPDGSNFTLKIRSTKLEDSAMYFCAGSAWGDNEQFFGPGTRLTVL.